These T cell receptor beta chains were read from a single sample in a study of cytomegalovirus exposure and HLA in healthy donors. Repertoires were generated with immunoSEQ multiplex PCR, while TCRdb's copy carries only in-frame clones and drops some. The sample records a few hundred thousand clones, around 73% being singletons. Sequencing was done on a sample of PBMCs. All receptors come from a woman in her thirties in good health and CMV-seronegative. CDR3s include the opening cysteine and the closing phenylalanine or tryptophan. D genes are given only for firm matches. A row's size may be missing; if present it is once, few, many or a size class.

cdr3_length | j_call | clone_size | d_call | v_call | cdr3_nt | cdr3_aa
13 | TRBJ1-2 | NA | NA | TRBV11-2 | TGTGCCAGCAGCCGAGACAGGTTCTATGGCTACACCTTC | CASSRDRFYGYTF
15 | TRBJ1-6 | once | NA | TRBV28 | TGTGCCAGCAGGACTCAGCAGGGAGGTAATTCACCCCTCCACTTT | CASRTQQGGNSPLHF
15 | TRBJ2-1 | NA | NA | TRBV9 | TGTGCCAGCAGCAGTACAGGACCCTTCTACAATGAGCAGTTCTTC | CASSSTGPFYNEQFF
12 | TRBJ1-1 | NA | NA | TRBV5-1 | TGCGCCAACCGGAGCAGGGGCGGGGAAGCTTTCTTT | CANRSRGGEAFF
13 | TRBJ2-5 | NA | NA | TRBV5-6 | TGTGCCAGCAGCAGACTAGTTTTGGAGACCCAGTACTTC | CASSRLVLETQYF
14 | TRBJ1-1 | NA | NA | TRBV7-8 | TGTGCCAGCAGCGGGAAACAGGGCGGCACTGAAGCTTTCTTT | CASSGKQGGTEAFF
19 | TRBJ2-6 | NA | TRBD2 | TRBV11-1 | TGTGCCAGCAGCTCCATCTACCTAGCGGGGCTCTCTGGGGCCAACGTCCTGACTTTC | CASSSIYLAGLSGANVLTF
15 | TRBJ2-7 | few | TRBD2 | TRBV6-1 | TGTGCCAGCAGTCTACGGACTAGCGGGGTTGGCGAGCAGTACTTC | CASSLRTSGVGEQYF
16 | TRBJ2-5 | once | NA | TRBV28 | TGTGCCAGCAGCCAAATGACAGGTGGTGGTGTGGAGACCCAGTACTTC | CASSQMTGGGVETQYF
17 | TRBJ2-6 | NA | TRBD1 | TRBV28 | TGTGCCAGCAGTTCCATCCGACAGGGCTCTGGGGCCAACGTCCTGACTTTC | CASSSIRQGSGANVLTF
16 | TRBJ1-4 | NA | NA | TRBV5-1 | TGCGCCAGCAGCTCCGGCGGGGGGGTAACTAATGAAAAACTGTTTTTT | CASSSGGGVTNEKLFF
14 | TRBJ2-7 | once | NA | TRBV6-6 | TGTGCCAGCAGTTACTCTGGGGGCAGCTACGAGCAGTACTTC | CASSYSGGSYEQYF
12 | TRBJ2-7 | NA | NA | TRBV15 | TGTGCCACCAGCCGCCTCCGGGACGAGCAGTACTTC | CATSRLRDEQYF
11 | TRBJ1-6 | NA | NA | TRBV2 | TGTGCCAGCAGTGAGTCCCCTCCCCTCCACTTT | CASSESPPLHF
14 | TRBJ2-7 | NA | NA | TRBV6-1 | TGTGCCAGCAGTGAATTTGCGGCTTTCTGGGAGCAGTACTTC | CASSEFAAFWEQYF
14 | TRBJ2-7 | NA | NA | TRBV7-8 | TGTGCCAGCAGCCCCCGGGAGGGGGCCGGCGAGCAGTACTTC | CASSPREGAGEQYF
15 | TRBJ2-2 | NA | NA | TRBV28 | TGTGCCAGCAGTTTACAAGACACAAACACCGGGGAGCTGTTTTTT | CASSLQDTNTGELFF
11 | TRBJ1-6 | few | NA | TRBV2 | TGTGCCAGCAGTGTGCGTTCACCCCTCCACTTT | CASSVRSPLHF
13 | TRBJ1-2 | NA | NA | TRBV18 | TGTGCCAGCTCACCAGCGGATTCCTATGGCTACACCTTC | CASSPADSYGYTF
13 | TRBJ1-4 | NA | TRBD1 | TRBV29-1 | TGCAGCGCACGACAGGGGGAGGGTGAAAAACTGTTTTTT | CSARQGEGEKLFF
14 | TRBJ2-7 | NA | NA | TRBV7-9 | TGTGCCAGCAGCCCCGGACTGGTTAAGTACGAGCAGTACTTC | CASSPGLVKYEQYF
13 | TRBJ2-3 | NA | NA | TRBV7-8 | TGTGCCAGCAGCGAGCAACGGGCAGATACGCAGTATTTT | CASSEQRADTQYF
14 | TRBJ1-1 | NA | NA | TRBV7-2 | TGTGCCAGCAGCTCACGAAGACGGGTCCCTGAAGCTTTCTTT | CASSSRRRVPEAFF
15 | TRBJ1-2 | NA | TRBD1 | TRBV28 | TGTGCCAGCAGTTTATGGCCTGGGACAGACTATGGCTACACCTTC | CASSLWPGTDYGYTF
12 | TRBJ2-7 | NA | NA | TRBV18 | TGTGCCAGCGCTGTAGTTTTCTACGAGCAGTACTTC | CASAVVFYEQYF
17 | TRBJ2-4 | NA | NA | TRBV18 | TGTGCCAGCTCACGGGGGTACGGGGGGCGAACCAAAAACATTCAGTACTTC | CASSRGYGGRTKNIQYF
14 | TRBJ2-2 | NA | NA | TRBV9 | TGTGCCAGCATGGGCAGGGGGAACACCGGGGAGCTGTTTTTT | CASMGRGNTGELFF
16 | TRBJ2-7 | NA | TRBD1 | TRBV27 | TGTGCCAGCAGTTTATCGGGACAGGTAATCTCCTACGAGCAGTACTTC | CASSLSGQVISYEQYF
13 | TRBJ1-2 | NA | NA | TRBV12-5 | TGTGCTAGTGGTTTTGAGGCTAACTATGGCTACACCTTC | CASGFEANYGYTF
13 | TRBJ1-2 | NA | NA | TRBV7-2 | TGTGCCAGCAGCTTACGGACAGTCTATGGCTACACCTTC | CASSLRTVYGYTF
15 | TRBJ1-4 | NA | TRBD1 | TRBV27 | TGTGCCAGCAGCCCCAAGGGACAGCCTTACGAAAAACTGTTTTTT | CASSPKGQPYEKLFF
14 | TRBJ1-2 | NA | TRBD1 | TRBV18 | TGTGCCAGCTCACCTTTACAGGGGAACTATGGCTACACCTTC | CASSPLQGNYGYTF
13 | TRBJ2-1 | once | NA | TRBV27 | TGTGCCAGCAGTTTTTCCGGGGACAATGAGCAGTTCTTC | CASSFSGDNEQFF
16 | TRBJ2-5 | NA | NA | TRBV4-1 | TGCGCCAGCAGCCAAGATGCTAGGGGGATTGGGGAGACCCAGTACTTC | CASSQDARGIGETQYF
16 | TRBJ2-2 | NA | TRBD2 | TRBV27 | TGTGCCAGCACCTTTAGCGGGAGGGCCAGCACCGGGGAGCTGTTTTTT | CASTFSGRASTGELFF
14 | TRBJ2-3 | few | NA | TRBV7-9 | TGTGCCAGCAGTCAAGGGGGGGCTATAGATACGCAGTATTTT | CASSQGGAIDTQYF
13 | TRBJ1-3 | NA | NA | TRBV27 | TGTGCCAGCAGTTCGACAATTGGAAACACCATATATTTT | CASSSTIGNTIYF
14 | TRBJ2-1 | NA | TRBD1 | TRBV11-2 | TGTGCCAGCACCAGCGGGACAGGGACCCTGTTGCAGTTCTTC | CASTSGTGTLLQFF
18 | TRBJ2-7 | NA | TRBD1 | TRBV6-1 | TGTGCCAGCAGTGGGACAGGGTCCTTCCTTAGGAGCTCCTACGAGCAGTACTTC | CASSGTGSFLRSSYEQYF
13 | TRBJ1-2 | NA | TRBD1 | TRBV18 | TGTGCCAGCTCAGGACAGGCTGGGGGTGGCTACACCTTC | CASSGQAGGGYTF
14 | TRBJ2-5 | NA | NA | TRBV10-1 | TGCGCCAGCAGTGAGGACAGGGAGGTGGAGACCCAGTACTTC | CASSEDREVETQYF
16 | TRBJ2-7 | once | NA | TRBV5-1 | TGCGCCAGCAGCCTTATGTATAGCGGTAGCTCCTACGAGCAGTACTTC | CASSLMYSGSSYEQYF
14 | TRBJ1-2 | NA | TRBD1 | TRBV7-9 | TGTGCCAGCAGCTTAGCCCCGGGACAGTATGGCTACACCTTC | CASSLAPGQYGYTF
13 | TRBJ1-5 | NA | TRBD1 | TRBV2 | TGTGCCAGCAGCAAGACAGGGTTGGAGCCCCAGCATTTT | CASSKTGLEPQHF
17 | TRBJ2-1 | NA | TRBD2 | TRBV7-6 | TGTGCCAGCAGCTATACCGGGACTAGCCTAACCTACAATGAGCAGTTCTTC | CASSYTGTSLTYNEQFF